This TCR beta chain appears in the sequencing data of a study of early T cells in non-severe SARS-CoV-2 infection listed by TCRdb under 2021. For the study in its entirety: TCR sequencing used bulk RNA from unsorted whole blood, so alpha and beta chains could not be paired.

Findings and caveats that apply to the study as a whole: VDJdb matching was skewed toward anti-spike CD8 responses, so virus-specific expansions were likely underestimated and private and CD4 specificities were missed.

Library preparation employed 5' RACE. Sequencer: NextSeq 500. Unique molecular identifiers were attached to individual cDNA molecules in the TCR library protocol so that sequencing error and PCR bias could be corrected. Both TCR alpha and beta chains were sequenced, and tight co-correlation was observed between alpha and beta sequence abundances in each sample. Regarding the original processing steps: Decombinator V4 was used to annotate the V gene, J gene and CDR3 of the TCR sequences. TCRs were defined as expanded if a significant change between any two time points was detected under a Poisson model with p below 0.0001. TCR abundances were normalised to the total number of TCRs sequenced per sample and were expressed as counts per million. TRAV1-2 paired with TRAJ12, TRAJ20 or TRAJ33 defined MAIT TCRs, while TRAV10 paired with TRAJ18 defined iNKT TCRs. VDJdb, accessed on 1 November 2021, was searched for TCRs annotated for CMV, EBV and SARS-CoV-2, and TCRs annotated for more than one antigen were excluded. The raw public data were reprocessed by TCRdb itself: fastp quality trimming at Q25, MiXCR clonotype calling, in-frame beta chains only. Rows with a matching CDR3 protein are joined into one entry that keeps the most common DNA and genes. The V and J calls reflect TCRdb's pipeline rather than the authors' work. The sample records some 27,000 distinct CDR3 sequences, roughly 4.9% of which are singletons. The biggest ten clones account for 10% of the sample.

This clonotype was detected ten times or more. Its antigen has not been determined. No base-level quality is on record; no much larger clone is a single base apart. A case-control design nested within a healthcare worker cohort in London, UK, was used, with weekly nasopharyngeal swab PCR tests and blood sampling performed. Healthcare workers were recruited during the week of the UK lockdown, between 23 and 31 March 2020, and followed weekly for up to 16 weeks. The CDR3, cysteine through phenylalanine, is 13 amino acids long. The CDR3 DNA has 39 bases and is translated from base 1. V is clipped by 3 bases and J by 5 bases, and the sequence between their germline boundaries is 10 bases long. For CDR1 and CDR2, the germline V gene (reference sequence) lists MNHEY and SMNVEV.

The sequencing sample was made of whole blood. The sequence derives from an adult who was a healthcare worker with PCR-confirmed SARS-CoV-2 infection or an uninfected control (not recorded which). The chain links TRBV27 with TRBJ1-2, with the D segment identity uncertain. The CDR3 protein is CASSFAPMYGYTF. The DNA is as follows: TGTGCCAGCAGTTTCGCCCCTATGTATGGCTACACCTTC.